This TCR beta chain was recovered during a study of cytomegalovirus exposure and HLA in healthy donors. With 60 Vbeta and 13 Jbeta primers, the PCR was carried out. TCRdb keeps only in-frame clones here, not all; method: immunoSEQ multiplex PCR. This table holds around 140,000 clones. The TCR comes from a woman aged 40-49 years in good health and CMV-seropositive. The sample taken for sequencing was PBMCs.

The CDR3: CASSEAGRGQYF. The CDR3 region has the DNA TGTGCCAGCAGTGAAGCCGGCAGGGGGCAGTACTTC. V is TRBV6-1 and J is TRBJ2-5, with 7 bases fitting TRBD1. V lost 0 bases and J lost 11; bases outside the gene matches: 3. CDR1 is MNHNS, CDR2 SASEGT, per germline. The length of the CDR3 is 12 residues.